Presented here are 11 T cell receptor beta chains from one specimen sequenced in a study of vaccination effects on CD4 cells after COVID-19 (dated by TCRdb to 2021 to 2024). The antigens for these receptors are not known. In the ViraFEST assay, PBMC were stimulated with viral peptide pools, and antigen-specific CD4+ T cell clonotypes were then identified by expansion using TCR sequencing. After roughly 11 days of culture, CD4+ T cells were isolated with the EasySep CD4+ T cell isolation kit. None of the healthy vaccine recipients had a prior SARS-CoV-2 infection, which was confirmed by nucleocapsid antibody tests that came back negative both before and after vaccination. Libraries came from the immunoSEQ multiplex PCR assay. The immuneACCESS repertoire file appears here via TCRdb, limited to in-frame rearrangements. These files lack a portion of the clones; in checked studies, under half of the deficit traces to unresolved V genes, and the cause of the others is not known. A total of about 41,000 clones appear in this sample, around 70% of them only once. Approximately 27% of the sample is held by the ten biggest clonotypes.

The specimen was CD4+ T cells from PBMCs cultured with HCoV-OC43 spike peptides, collected before COVID-19 vaccination. This specimen's cell subset or site label, interpreted: HCoV-OC43 spike overlapping peptide pool stimulation. Receptors were obtained from a human donor who received a COVID-19 vaccine.

This clone was picked up a small number of times. This rearrangement joins TRBV4-3 to TRBJ2-5, with 12 bases that match TRBD1. CDR3 size: 15 residues. The germline gives CDR1 LGHNA, CDR2 YSLEER. The J segment lost 4 bases and the V segment lost 4 bases, leaving 4 bases of the junction unmatched. For the CDR3, the DNA is TGCGCCAGCAGCCCGGGGACAGGGGGCGCAGAGACCCAGTACTTC. Residues: CASSPGTGGAETQYF.

This clone was counted a few times. In the same sample, other DNA sequences code for this CDR3. The chain recombines TRBV3-1 (or the pseudogene TRBV3-2) with TRBJ1-3; 9 positions match TRBD1. The CDR3 is 15 residues long. The junction had 5 bases not matched to a gene; V was cut back by 6 bases and J by 2 bases. Germline lookup yields CDR1 LGHDT and CDR2 YNNKEL (reference sequence). Here the CDR3 reads CASSQTGGPGNTIYF. In DNA, the CDR3 is TGTGCCAGCAGTCAAACAGGGGGCCCTGGAAACACCATATATTTT.

The chain uses TRBV24-1 and TRBJ2-3, with D possibly being TRBD1 (6 bases). Germline V gene lookup returns CDR1 KGHDR and CDR2 SFDVKD. Trimming stripped 4 bases from V and 0 bases from J, with 7 bases between. The CDR3 has 14 residues. Written as DNA, the CDR3 is TGTGCCACCAGTGACAGGGGTAGCACAGATACGCAGTATTTT. Its translation: CATSDRGSTDTQYF.

The V gene is TRBV5-4, the J gene TRBJ2-3; TRBD2 agrees at 9 bases. After removal of 2 bases from V and 1 base from J, the junction contained 2 bases not matched to a gene. The CDR3 is 15 residues long. Germline loops: CDR1 SGHNT, CDR2 YYREEE (reference sequence). The CDR3 reads CASSFLAGGTDTQYF. CDR3 bases: TGTGCCAGCAGCTTCTTAGCGGGGGGCACAGATACGCAGTATTTT.

The rearrangement joins TRBV14 to TRBJ2-2; no clear D. The V end was cut by 7 bases, the J end by 2 bases, with 8 bases between. CDR1 and CDR2 (germline): SGHDN, FVKESK. This CDR3 comprises 13 residues. The CDR3 loop reads CASTNINTGELFF. The CDR3 DNA reads as TGTGCCAGCACAAATATAAACACCGGGGAGCTGTTTTTT.

The genes are TRBV18 and TRBJ2-4; weak D call: TRBD2 (6 bases). Deletions cut 5 bases from V and 0 bases from J, with 14 bases between. CDR3 length: 16 residues. Germline V gene sequence: CDR1 KGHSH, CDR2 LQKENI. The CDR3, as DNA: TGTGCCAGCTCAGAAGAACCGGGACTAGCCAAAAACATTCAGTACTTC. Protein product: CASSEEPGLAKNIQYF.

The CDR3 loop is CASSLQGLSDTQYF. CDR3 sequence (DNA): TGTGCCAGCAGCCTTCAGGGACTATCTGATACGCAGTATTTT. The genes are TRBV6-5 and TRBJ2-3; 7 nucleotides align to TRBD2. The germline CDR1 and CDR2 sequences are MNHEY and SVGAGI. The CDR3 sequence is 14 residues long. V lost 6 bases to trimming and J lost 6 bases; unmatched junction nucleotides: 9.

The chain employs TRBV16 and TRBJ2-7; 13 nucleotides agree with TRBD2. With 4 bases clipped from V and 6 bases from J, the junction kept 6 bases outside the gene matches. Looked up from germline, CDR1 is KGHSY and CDR2 is FQNENV. This CDR3 spans 15 amino acids. The CDR3 loop is CASSRTSGGAGEQYF. The CDR3 DNA reads TGTGCCAGCAGCCGCACTAGCGGGGGGGCCGGCGAGCAGTACTTC.

The chain recombines TRBV28 with TRBJ1-2, with TRBD1 matching over 8 bases. There are 13 residues in the CDR3. Losses at the gene ends were 6 bases for V and 4 bases for J; bases not matched to a gene: 4. Per germline, CDR1 MDHEN and CDR2 SYDVKM. DNA of the CDR3: TGTGCCAGCAGCCCGGGGACAGGCTATGGCTACACCTTC. Translating gives CASSPGTGYGYTF.

J is TRBJ1-1 and V is TRBV6-5; tentative D call: TRBD1 (5 bases). CDR3 length equals 13 residues. The germline V gene encodes CDR1 MNHEY and CDR2 SVGAGI. Trimming removed 2 bases at V and 11 bases at J, with 15 bases between. The CDR3 is CASSYRLGTGAFF. CDR3 in DNA: TGTGCCAGCAGTTACAGATTGGGGACGGGTGCTTTCTTT.

The chain combines TRBV7-2 with TRBJ1-1; D is uncertain. The CDR3 has 14 amino acids. V gave up 5 bases and J gave up 0 bases, with 10 bases separating them. CDR1 SGHTA and CDR2 FQGNSA come from the germline V gene. CDR3 in amino acids: CASSLGRMNTEAFF. In nucleotides, the CDR3 is TGTGCCAGCAGCCTCGGACGGATGAACACTGAAGCTTTCTTT.